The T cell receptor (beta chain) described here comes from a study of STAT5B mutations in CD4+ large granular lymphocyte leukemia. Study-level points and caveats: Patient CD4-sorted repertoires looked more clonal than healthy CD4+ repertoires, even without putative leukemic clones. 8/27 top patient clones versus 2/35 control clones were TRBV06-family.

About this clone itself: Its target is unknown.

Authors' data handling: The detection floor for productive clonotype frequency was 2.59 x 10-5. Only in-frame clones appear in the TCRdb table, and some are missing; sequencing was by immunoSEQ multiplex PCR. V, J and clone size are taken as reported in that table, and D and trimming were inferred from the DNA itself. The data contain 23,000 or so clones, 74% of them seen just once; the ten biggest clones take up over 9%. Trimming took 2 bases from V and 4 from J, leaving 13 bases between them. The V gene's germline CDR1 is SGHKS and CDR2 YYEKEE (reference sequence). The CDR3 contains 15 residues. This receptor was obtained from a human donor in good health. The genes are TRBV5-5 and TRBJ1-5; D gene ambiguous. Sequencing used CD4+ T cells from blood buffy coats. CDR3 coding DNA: TGTGCCAGCAGCTTCGAAGTTCCTAGAAATCAGCCCCAGCATTTT. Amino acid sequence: CASSFEVPRNQPQHF.